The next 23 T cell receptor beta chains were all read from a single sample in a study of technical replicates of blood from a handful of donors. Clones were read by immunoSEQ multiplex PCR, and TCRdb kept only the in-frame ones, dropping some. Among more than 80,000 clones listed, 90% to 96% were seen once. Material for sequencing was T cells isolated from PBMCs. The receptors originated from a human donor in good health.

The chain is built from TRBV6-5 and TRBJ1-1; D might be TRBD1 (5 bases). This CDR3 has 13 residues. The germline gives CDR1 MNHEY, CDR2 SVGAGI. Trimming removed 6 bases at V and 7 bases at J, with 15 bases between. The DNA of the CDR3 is TGTGCCAGCAGGCAAACCGACAGCAATGAAGCTTTCTTT. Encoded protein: CASRQTDSNEAFF.

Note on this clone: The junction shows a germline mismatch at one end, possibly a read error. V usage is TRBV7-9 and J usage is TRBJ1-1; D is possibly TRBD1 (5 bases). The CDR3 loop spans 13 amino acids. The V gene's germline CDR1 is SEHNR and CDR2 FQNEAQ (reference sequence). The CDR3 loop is CASSLGEGDWGLF. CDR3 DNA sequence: TGTGCCAGCAGCTTGGGTGAAGGGGACTGGGGATTATTT. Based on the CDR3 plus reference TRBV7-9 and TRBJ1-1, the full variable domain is DTGVSQNPRHKITKRGQNVTFRCDPISEHNRLYWYRQTLGQGPEFLTYFQNEAQLEKSRLLSDRFSAERPKGSFSTLEIQRTEQGDSAMYLCASSLGEGDWGLFGQGTRLTVV.

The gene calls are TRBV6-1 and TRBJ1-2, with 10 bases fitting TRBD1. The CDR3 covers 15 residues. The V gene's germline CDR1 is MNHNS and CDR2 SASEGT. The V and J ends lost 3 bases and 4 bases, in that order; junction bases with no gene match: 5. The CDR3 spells CASSEGDRGGYGYTF. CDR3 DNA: TGTGCCAGCAGTGAGGGGGACAGGGGAGGCTATGGCTACACCTTC.

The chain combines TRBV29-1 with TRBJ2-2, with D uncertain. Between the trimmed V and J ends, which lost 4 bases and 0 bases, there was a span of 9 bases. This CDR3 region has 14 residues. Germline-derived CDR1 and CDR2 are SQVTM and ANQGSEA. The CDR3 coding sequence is TGCAGCGTTGGAAACAGAGCGAACACCGGGGAGCTGTTTTTT. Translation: CSVGNRANTGELFF.

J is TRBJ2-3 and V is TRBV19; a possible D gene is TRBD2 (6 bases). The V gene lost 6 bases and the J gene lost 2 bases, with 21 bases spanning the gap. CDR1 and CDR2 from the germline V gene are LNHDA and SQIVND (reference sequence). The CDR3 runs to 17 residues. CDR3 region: CASSHAGTQGPTDTQYF. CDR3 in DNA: TGTGCCAGTAGCCATGCGGGGACCCAAGGTCCCACAGATACGCAGTATTTT.

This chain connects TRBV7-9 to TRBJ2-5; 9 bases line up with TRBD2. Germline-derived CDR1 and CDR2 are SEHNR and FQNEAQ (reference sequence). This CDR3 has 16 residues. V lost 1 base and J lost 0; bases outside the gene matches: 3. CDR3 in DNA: TGTGCCAGCAGCTTAGTGCTAGCGGGGTACCAAGAGACCCAGTACTTC. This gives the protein CASSLVLAGYQETQYF. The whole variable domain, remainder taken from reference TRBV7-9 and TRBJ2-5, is DTGVSQNPRHKITKRGQNVTFRCDPISEHNRLYWYRQTLGQGPEFLTYFQNEAQLEKSRLLSDRFSAERPKGSFSTLEIQRTEQGDSAMYLCASSLVLAGYQETQYFGPGTRLLVL.

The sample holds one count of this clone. CDR3 sequence: CSVTGNYEQYF. The CDR3 DNA follows: TGCAGCGTAACAGGTAACTACGAGCAGTACTTC. This chain joins TRBV29-1 and TRBJ2-7; tentatively, D is TRBD1 (5 bases). This CDR3 is 11 amino acids long. V shed 6 bases and J shed 3 bases, with 9 bases lying between them. The germline gives CDR1 SQVTM, CDR2 ANQGSEA.

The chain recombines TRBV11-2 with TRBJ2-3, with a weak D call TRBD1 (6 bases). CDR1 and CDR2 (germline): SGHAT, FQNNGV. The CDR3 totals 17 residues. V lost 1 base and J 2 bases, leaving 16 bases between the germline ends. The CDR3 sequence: CASSLGFGTFYTDTQYF. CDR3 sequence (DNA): TGTGCCAGCAGCTTAGGCTTCGGGACATTTTACACAGATACGCAGTATTTT.

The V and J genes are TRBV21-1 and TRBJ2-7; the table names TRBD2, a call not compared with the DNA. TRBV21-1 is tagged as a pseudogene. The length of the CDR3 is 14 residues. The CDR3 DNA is TGTGCCAGCAATCGGGGCTGTAGAGCGGGCGAGCAGTACTTC. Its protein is CASNRGCRAGEQYF.

The CDR3: CASSYLPSDGAFF. The CDR3 DNA follows: TGTGCCAGCAGTTATTTACCGAGTGATGGAGCTTTCTTT. The V gene is TRBV6-6, the J gene TRBJ1-1; no clear D gene. The CDR3 has 13 amino acids. The V end was cut by 3 bases, the J end by 10 bases, with 15 bases between. Per germline, CDR1 MNHNY and CDR2 SVGAGI (reference sequence).

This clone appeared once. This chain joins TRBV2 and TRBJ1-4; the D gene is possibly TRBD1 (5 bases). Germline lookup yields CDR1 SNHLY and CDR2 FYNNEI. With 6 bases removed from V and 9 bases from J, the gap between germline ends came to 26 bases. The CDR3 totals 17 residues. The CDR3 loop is CASRKKPTTGFLQKLFF. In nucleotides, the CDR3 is TGTGCCAGCAGAAAAAAACCGACAACAGGATTCCTTCAAAAACTGTTTTTT.

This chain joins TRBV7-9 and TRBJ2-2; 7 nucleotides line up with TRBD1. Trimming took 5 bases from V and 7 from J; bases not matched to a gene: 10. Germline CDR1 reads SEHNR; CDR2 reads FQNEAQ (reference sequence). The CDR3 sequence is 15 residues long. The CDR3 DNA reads TGTGCCAGCAGCGTACAGACAGGGTTCGTCGGGGAGCTGTTTTTT. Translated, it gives CASSVQTGFVGELFF.

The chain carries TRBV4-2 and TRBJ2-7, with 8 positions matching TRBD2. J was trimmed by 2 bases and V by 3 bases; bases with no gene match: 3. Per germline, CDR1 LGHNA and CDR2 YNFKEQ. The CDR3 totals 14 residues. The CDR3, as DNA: TGTGCCAGCAGCCAGACGGGAGGGCCCTACGAGCAGTACTTC. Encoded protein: CASSQTGGPYEQYF.

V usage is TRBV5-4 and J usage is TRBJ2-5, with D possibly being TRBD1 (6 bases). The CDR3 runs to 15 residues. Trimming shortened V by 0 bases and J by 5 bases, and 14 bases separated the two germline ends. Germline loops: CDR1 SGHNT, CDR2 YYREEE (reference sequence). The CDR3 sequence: CASSLDATGLETQYF. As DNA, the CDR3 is TGTGCCAGCAGCTTGGACGCGACAGGTCTGGAGACCCAGTACTTC.

The CDR3 protein is CASTISTGVWGYTF. The CDR3 bases are TGTGCCAGCACCATATCGACAGGGGTATGGGGCTACACCTTC. The chain joins TRBV7-9 to TRBJ1-2, with TRBD1 matching over 8 bases. The V and J ends lost 7 bases and 8 bases, in that order; junction bases with no gene match: 12. The CDR3 totals 14 residues. Germline lookup yields CDR1 SEHNR and CDR2 FQNEAQ (reference sequence).

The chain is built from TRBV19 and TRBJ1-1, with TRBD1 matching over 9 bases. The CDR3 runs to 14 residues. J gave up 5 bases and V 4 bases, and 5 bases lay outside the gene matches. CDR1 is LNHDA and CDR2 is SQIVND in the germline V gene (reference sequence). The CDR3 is CASSTDRGRTEAFF. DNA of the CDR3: TGTGCCAGTAGTACTGACAGGGGGAGGACTGAAGCTTTCTTT. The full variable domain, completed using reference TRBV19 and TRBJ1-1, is DGGITQSPKYLFRKEGQNVTLSCEQNLNHDAMYWYRQDPGQGLRLIYYSQIVNDFQKGDIAEGYSVSREKKESFPLTVTSAQKNPTAFYLCASSTDRGRTEAFFGQGTRLTVV.

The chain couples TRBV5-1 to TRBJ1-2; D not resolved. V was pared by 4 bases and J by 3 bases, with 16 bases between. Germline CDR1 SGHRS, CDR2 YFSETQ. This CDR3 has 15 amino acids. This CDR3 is CASSQRTRADYGYTF. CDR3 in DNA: TGCGCCAGCAGCCAGCGGACCCGAGCGGACTATGGCTACACCTTC.

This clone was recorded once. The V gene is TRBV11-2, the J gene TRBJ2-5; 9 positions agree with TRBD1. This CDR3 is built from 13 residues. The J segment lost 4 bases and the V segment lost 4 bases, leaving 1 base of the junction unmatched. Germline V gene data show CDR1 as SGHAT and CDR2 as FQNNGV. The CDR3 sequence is CASSWTGVETQYF. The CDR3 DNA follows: TGTGCCAGCAGCTGGACAGGGGTAGAGACCCAGTACTTC.

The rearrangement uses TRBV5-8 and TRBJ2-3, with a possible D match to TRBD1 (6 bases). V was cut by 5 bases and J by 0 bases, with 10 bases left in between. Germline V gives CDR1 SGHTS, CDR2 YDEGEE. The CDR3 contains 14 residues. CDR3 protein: CASRTQGSTDTQYF. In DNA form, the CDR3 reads TGTGCCAGCAGGACGCAGGGGAGCACAGATACGCAGTATTTT.

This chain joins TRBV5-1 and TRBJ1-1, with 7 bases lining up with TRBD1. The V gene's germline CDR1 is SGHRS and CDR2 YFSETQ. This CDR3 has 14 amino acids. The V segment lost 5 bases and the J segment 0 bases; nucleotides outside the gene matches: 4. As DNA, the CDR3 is TGCGCCAGCAGGCTTGGGACAGTGAACACTGAAGCTTTCTTT. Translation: CASRLGTVNTEAFF.

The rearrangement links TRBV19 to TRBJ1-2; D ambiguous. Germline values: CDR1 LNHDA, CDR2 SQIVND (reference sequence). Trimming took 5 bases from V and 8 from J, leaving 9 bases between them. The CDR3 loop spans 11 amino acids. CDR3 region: CASSLARGYTF. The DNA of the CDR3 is TGTGCCAGTAGTCTTGCTAGGGGCTACACCTTC. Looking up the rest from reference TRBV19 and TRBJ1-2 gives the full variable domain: DGGITQSPKYLFRKEGQNVTLSCEQNLNHDAMYWYRQDPGQGLRLIYYSQIVNDFQKGDIAEGYSVSREKKESFPLTVTSAQKNPTAFYLCASSLARGYTFGSGTRLTVV.

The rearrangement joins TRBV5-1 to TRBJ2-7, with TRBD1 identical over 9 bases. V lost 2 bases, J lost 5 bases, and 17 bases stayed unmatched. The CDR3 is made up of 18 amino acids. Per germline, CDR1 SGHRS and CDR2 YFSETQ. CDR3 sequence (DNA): TGCGCCAGCAGCTTCTTCCCCTACACCCAACAGGGGGCCCACGAGCAGTACTTC. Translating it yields CASSFFPYTQQGAHEQYF.

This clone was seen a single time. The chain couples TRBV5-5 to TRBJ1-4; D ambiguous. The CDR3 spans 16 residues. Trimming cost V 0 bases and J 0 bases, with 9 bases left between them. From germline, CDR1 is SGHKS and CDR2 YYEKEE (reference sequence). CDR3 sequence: CASSLVGRSTNEKLFF. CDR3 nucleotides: TGTGCCAGCAGCTTGGTTGGCAGATCAACTAATGAAAAACTGTTTTTT.